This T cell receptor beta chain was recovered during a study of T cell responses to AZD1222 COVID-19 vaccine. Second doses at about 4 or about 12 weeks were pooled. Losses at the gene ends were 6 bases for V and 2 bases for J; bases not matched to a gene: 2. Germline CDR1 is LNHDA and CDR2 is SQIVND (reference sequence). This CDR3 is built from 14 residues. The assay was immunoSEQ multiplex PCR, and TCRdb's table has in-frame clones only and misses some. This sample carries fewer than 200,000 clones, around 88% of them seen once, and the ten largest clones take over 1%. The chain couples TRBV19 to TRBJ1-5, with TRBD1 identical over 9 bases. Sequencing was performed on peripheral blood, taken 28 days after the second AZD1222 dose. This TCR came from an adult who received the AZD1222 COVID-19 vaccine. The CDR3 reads CASSRDRGNQPQHF. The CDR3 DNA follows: TGTGCCAGTAGCAGGGACAGGGGCAATCAGCCCCAGCATTTT.